This TCR beta chain is drawn from a study of shared clonotypes between healthy human individuals. Study overall: Donors, aged 18 to 49, were a couple of women and three men.

TCRdb's table, derived via immunoSEQ multiplex PCR, lists solely in-frame clones and lacks some. Here the sample spans under 120,000 clones, just over 65% being singletons. CDR1 MGHDK and CDR2 SYGVNS come from the germline V gene. V was shortened by 6 bases and J by 0 bases, with 22 bases between the two germline ends. The CDR3 loop spans 18 amino acids. This chain joins TRBV25-1 and TRBJ2-3; D assignment may be TRBD1 or TRBD2 (8 bases each). The sequenced sample was memory CD8+ T cells sorted from blood. Subset described: CD45RO+ cells pooled with CCR7-negative TemRA cells. The receptor was isolated from a woman in her 30s in good health. CDR3 nucleotide sequence: TGTGCCAGCAGGCAGGGGGCGGCTAGCGGGTCTAGCACAGATACGCAGTATTTT. It codes for CASRQGAASGSSTDTQYF.